This TCR beta chain was captured in a study of beta chain features in type 1 diabetes. The isolated RNA, all of it, was reverse transcribed, so expressed TCRB transcripts were what got sequenced. Data came from immunoSEQ multiplex PCR; TCRdb stores just in-frame clones and leaves some out. The sample lists roughly 240,000 clones, 68% seen once, with about 0.05% in the top ten. V was pared by 3 bases and J by 4 bases, with 12 bases between. Germline V lookup: CDR1 MDHEN, CDR2 SYDVKM. The CDR3 length is 15 residues. Source material: naive CD4+ T cells from blood. The sequence was collected from a man younger than 40 in good health. The chain couples TRBV28 to TRBJ2-2; D perhaps matches TRBD1 (5 bases). The CDR3 protein is CASSFGATPTGELFF. CDR3 in DNA: TGTGCCAGCAGTTTTGGGGCGACGCCCACCGGGGAGCTGTTTTTT.